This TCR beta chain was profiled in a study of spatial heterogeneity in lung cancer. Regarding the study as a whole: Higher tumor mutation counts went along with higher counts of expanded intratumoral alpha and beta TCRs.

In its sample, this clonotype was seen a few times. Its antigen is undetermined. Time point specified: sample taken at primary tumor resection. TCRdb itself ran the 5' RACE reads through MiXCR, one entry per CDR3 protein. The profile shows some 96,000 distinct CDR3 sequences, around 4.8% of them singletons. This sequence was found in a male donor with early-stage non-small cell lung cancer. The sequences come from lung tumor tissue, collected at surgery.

CDR3 amino acids: CSAELREFYNEQFF. CDR3 sequence (DNA): TGCAGTGCTGAACTGCGGGAGTTCTACAATGAGCAGTTCTTC. V usage is TRBV20-1 and J usage is TRBJ2-1; 7 bases map to TRBD2. CDR3 length: 14 amino acids. Germline V gene sequence: CDR1 DFQATT, CDR2 SNEGSKA (reference sequence). The V gene end was trimmed by 5 bases and the J gene end by 3 bases; junction bases not matched to a gene: 7.